A selection of T cell receptor beta chains follows, all from one sample in a study of T-cell reconstitution after alpha-beta-depleted transplantation in children. Each CDR3 protein gets one entry after TCRdb re-called the PCR reads with MiXCR. The table has about 7,600 distinct CDR3 sequences, roughly 5% seen once. Sample: PBMCs, mostly from graft donor cells, taken 180 days after TCRalphabeta/CD19-depleted stem cell transplant. Every receptor here comes from a child less than two years old who had a stem cell transplant for acute myeloid leukemia, so the T cells may come from the graft donor. The CDR3 runs from the conserved cysteine through the conserved F or W. The order of the fields is clone size, V gene, CDR3 length, D gene, J gene, CDR3 protein, CDR3 DNA. A D gene is named only where the DNA matches it firmly. Clone size is stated in some rows and not others, as once, few, many or a class when expanded.

clone size: many; V gene: TRBV12-3/TRBV12-4; CDR3 length: 15; D gene: TRBD2; J gene: TRBJ2-7; CDR3 protein: CASSLTSGGSYEQYF; CDR3 DNA: TGTGCCAGCAGCCTGACTAGCGGGGGTTCCTACGAGCAGTACTTC
clone size: -; V gene: TRBV2; CDR3 length: 13; D gene: -; J gene: TRBJ1-2; CDR3 protein: CASSESGRYGYTF; CDR3 DNA: TGTGCCAGCAGTGAATCGGGGAGGTATGGCTACACCTTC
clone size: medium-sized; V gene: TRBV12-3/TRBV12-4; CDR3 length: 12; D gene: -; J gene: TRBJ1-5; CDR3 protein: CASRSGNQPQHF; CDR3 DNA: TGTGCCAGCAGGAGTGGCAATCAGCCCCAGCATTTT
clone size: large; V gene: TRBV4-1; CDR3 length: 14; D gene: TRBD2; J gene: TRBJ2-7; CDR3 protein: CASRQREGLYEQYF; CDR3 DNA: TGCGCCAGCAGACAGCGGGAGGGCCTTTACGAGCAGTACTTC
clone size: medium-sized; V gene: TRBV5-1; CDR3 length: 14; D gene: -; J gene: TRBJ2-3; CDR3 protein: CASSSDRSTDTQYF; CDR3 DNA: TGCGCCAGCAGCTCAGACAGAAGCACAGATACGCAGTATTTT
clone size: many; V gene: TRBV18; CDR3 length: 14; D gene: -; J gene: TRBJ1-1; CDR3 protein: CASSPDGLNTEAFF; CDR3 DNA: TGTGCCAGCTCACCGGACGGTCTGAACACTGAAGCTTTCTTT
clone size: many; V gene: TRBV12-3/TRBV12-4; CDR3 length: 14; D gene: -; J gene: TRBJ2-2; CDR3 protein: CASSLRGGTGELFF; CDR3 DNA: TGTGCCAGCAGTCTCAGGGGAGGGACCGGGGAGCTGTTTTTT
clone size: many; V gene: TRBV7-3; CDR3 length: 18; D gene: -; J gene: TRBJ2-7; CDR3 protein: CASSLQAPDRQGPYEQYF; CDR3 DNA: TGTGCCAGCAGCTTACAAGCCCCCGACCGGCAGGGGCCCTACGAGCAGTACTTC
clone size: many; V gene: TRBV6-5; CDR3 length: 14; D gene: TRBD2; J gene: TRBJ2-7; CDR3 protein: CASNPGTSVYEQYF; CDR3 DNA: TGTGCCAGCAACCCCGGGACTAGCGTGTACGAGCAGTACTTC
clone size: medium-sized; V gene: TRBV6-1; CDR3 length: 15; D gene: TRBD1; J gene: TRBJ2-1; CDR3 protein: CASSQPGTVYNEQFF; CDR3 DNA: TGTGCCAGCAGTCAACCCGGGACAGTCTACAATGAGCAGTTCTTC
clone size: many; V gene: TRBV7-2; CDR3 length: 14; D gene: -; J gene: TRBJ1-2; CDR3 protein: CASSHVNRENGYTF; CDR3 DNA: TGTGCCAGCAGCCATGTAAACCGGGAAAATGGCTACACCTTC
clone size: many; V gene: TRBV6-5; CDR3 length: 13; D gene: -; J gene: TRBJ1-2; CDR3 protein: CATPKLQNYGYTF; CDR3 DNA: TGTGCCACCCCGAAACTGCAGAACTATGGCTACACCTTC
clone size: many; V gene: TRBV19; CDR3 length: 14; D gene: TRBD1; J gene: TRBJ1-6; CDR3 protein: CASSTGTDNSPLHF; CDR3 DNA: TGTGCCAGTAGTACCGGGACAGATAATTCACCCCTCCACTTT
clone size: many; V gene: TRBV12-3/TRBV12-4; CDR3 length: 17; D gene: TRBD1; J gene: TRBJ1-4; CDR3 protein: CASSSGQGGLSNEKLFF; CDR3 DNA: TGTGCCAGCAGTTCGGGGCAGGGGGGGCTCTCCAATGAAAAACTGTTTTTT
clone size: medium-sized; V gene: TRBV7-9; CDR3 length: 15; D gene: -; J gene: TRBJ1-1; CDR3 protein: CASSGSGGGNTEAFF; CDR3 DNA: TGTGCCAGCAGCGGCTCAGGCGGAGGGAACACTGAAGCTTTCTTT
clone size: medium-sized; V gene: TRBV28; CDR3 length: 14; D gene: -; J gene: TRBJ2-5; CDR3 protein: CASSFPGRRETQYF; CDR3 DNA: TGTGCCAGCAGTTTCCCCGGAAGACGGGAGACCCAGTACTTC
clone size: many; V gene: TRBV7-9; CDR3 length: 15; D gene: TRBD1; J gene: TRBJ2-1; CDR3 protein: CASSPRQGGYNEQFF; CDR3 DNA: TGTGCCAGCAGCCCCAGACAGGGGGGCTACAATGAGCAGTTCTTC
clone size: many; V gene: TRBV6-1; CDR3 length: 13; D gene: -; J gene: TRBJ2-1; CDR3 protein: CASSGVSYNEQFF; CDR3 DNA: TGTGCCAGCAGTGGGGTCTCATACAATGAGCAGTTCTTC